Shown below are 2 T cell receptor beta chains from a single sample sequenced in a study of regulatory T cells in long-lasting Graves disease. Regarding time point: newly diagnosed GD, antithyroid drugs for less than 3 months. Extracted RNA from PBMCs served as the source of the TCR library. Sequencing libraries for TCR beta were prepared with iRepertoire HTBI primers and Arm-PCR of CDR3 regions. TCRdb re-derived calls from the multiplex PCR reads in MiXCR, one entry per CDR3 protein. The table includes under 450,000 distinct CDR3 sequences, roughly 15% detected once. This sample was shared with a second study, whose subject was T cells in Graves' hyperthyroidism and ophthalmopathy.

Here the sequenced sample was peripheral blood mononuclear cells (PBMCs), taken at new diagnosis, from a patient treated with antithyroid drugs. These receptors were taken from a woman aged 18-29 years with Graves disease.

This clonotype occurred many times. Here the CDR3 reads CASSSPGQGIIEDTYEQYF. The CDR3 bases are TGTGCCAGCAGTTCCCCGGGACAGGGGATAATAGAAGACACCTACGAGCAGTACTTC. V gene TRBV2 combines with J gene TRBJ2-7, with 10 bases aligning to TRBD1. V gave up 5 bases and J gave up 2 bases; unmatched junction bases: 18. Germline assignment: CDR1 SNHLY and CDR2 FYNNEI. The CDR3 sequence is 19 residues long.

As for this clonotype: Just one base apart from a much larger clone, this may be a read error. The chain recombines TRBV15 with TRBJ1-2; D gene unclear. CDR1 is LNHNV and CDR2 is YYDKDF in the germline V gene (reference sequence). The CDR3 is 16 residues long. The CDR3 sequence: CASSRDSRATNYGYTF. The CDR3 DNA follows: TGTGCCAGCAGCAGAGATTCCCGGGCGACTAACTATGGCTACACCTTC.